This T cell receptor beta chain was documented in a study of control samples from healthy donors and cancer patients. Some clones are missing from TCRdb's copy, which holds only in-frame ones; the method was immunoSEQ multiplex PCR. Here the sample spans some 120,000 clones, roughly 92% being singletons. Germline V CDR1 and CDR2: SGHDN, FVKESK. This CDR3 is built from 14 residues. V dropped 6 bases and J dropped 9; count of bases not matched to a gene: 7. V is TRBV14 and J is TRBJ1-6; 8 bases are shared with TRBD1. Sequencing was performed on PBMCs. The sequence derives from a man older than 75 with head and neck cancer. The CDR3 bases are TGTGCCAGCAGATCGACAGGGGAGGGTTCACCCCTCCACTTT. Amino acids: CASRSTGEGSPLHF.